These 7 T cell receptor beta chains were sequenced from one sample in a study of OX40 agonist ivuxolimab in advanced cancers. The repertoire was sequenced with immunoSEQ multiplex PCR; TCRdb's copy has only in-frame clones and lacks some. Altogether approximately 91,000 clones are present, 70% to 90% being singletons, with the ten largest covering roughly 0.5%. The sample here was CD4+ or CD8+ T cells sorted from blood, taken in a trial of the OX40 agonist ivuxolimab. Receptor source: an adult with an advanced solid tumor such as melanoma, head and neck, liver or kidney cancer.

This clone was picked up a small number of times. This chain connects TRBV29-1 to TRBJ1-5; no definite D call. The CDR3 totals 12 residues. Germline V gene data show CDR1 as SQVTM and CDR2 as ANQGSEA. V was pared by 6 bases and J by 2 bases, with 8 bases between. CDR3 sequence (DNA): TGCAGCGTCCAAGTGGGCAATCAGCCCCAGCATTTT. This translates into CSVQVGNQPQHF.

V is TRBV9 and J is TRBJ1-2; D gene uncertain. CDR1 is SGDLS and CDR2 is YYNGEE in the germline V gene. The V end lost 4 bases, the J end lost 3 bases, and 16 bases lay between the germline ends. The CDR3 length is 15 residues. The DNA for the CDR3 is TGTGCCAGCAGCCCCCTCTTGAGGGTCGACTATGGCTACACCTTC. It encodes CASSPLLRVDYGYTF.

The table lists this clone with a few counts. V gene TRBV5-4 combines with J gene TRBJ2-3; TRBD2 agrees at 7 bases. This CDR3 spans 17 amino acids. The J segment lost 5 bases and the V segment lost 3 bases, leaving 15 bases of the junction unmatched. Looked up from germline, CDR1 is SGHNT and CDR2 is YYREEE (reference sequence). Here the CDR3 reads CASSSKGLVGVGDTQYF. DNA of the CDR3: TGTGCCAGCAGCTCAAAAGGACTAGTGGGGGTAGGAGATACGCAGTATTTT. Full variable domain (remainder filled in from reference TRBV5-4 and TRBJ2-3): ETGVTQSPTHLIKTRGQQVTLRCSSQSGHNTVSWYQQALGQGPQFIFQYYREEENGRGNFPPRFSGLQFPNYSSELNVNALELDDSALYLCASSSKGLVGVGDTQYFGPGTRLTVL.

V gene TRBV19 combines with J gene TRBJ2-1; D gene uncertain. Germline lookup yields CDR1 LNHDA and CDR2 SQIVND (reference sequence). The CDR3 runs 16 residues. V dropped 7 bases and J dropped 0 bases, with 16 bases sitting between them. Written as DNA, the CDR3 is TGTGCCAGTACTCGAGGCGTGGGAAGCTCCTACAATGAGCAGTTCTTC. It is translated as CASTRGVGSSYNEQFF.

The chain links TRBV28 to TRBJ2-6; a possible D gene is TRBD1 (6 bases). Looked up from germline, CDR1 is MDHEN and CDR2 is SYDVKM. The CDR3 runs to 18 residues. Trimming removed 2 bases from V and 3 bases from J, with 17 bases in between. This CDR3 is CASSLIWGTTGGANVLTF. CDR3 DNA: TGTGCCAGCAGTTTAATCTGGGGGACAACGGGTGGGGCCAACGTCCTGACTTTC.

The chain links TRBV5-1 to TRBJ1-2; 10 bases map to TRBD1. Germline V gene lookup returns CDR1 SGHRS and CDR2 YFSETQ. The CDR3 spans 16 residues. The V and J ends lost 4 bases and 3 bases, in that order; junction bases with no gene match: 9. CDR3 coding DNA: TGCGCCAGCAGCGGCCGGGACAGGGGAGTAGACTATGGCTACACCTTC. It codes for CASSGRDRGVDYGYTF.

The chain employs TRBV9 and TRBJ2-3; TRBD2 matches 13 bases. The CDR3 has 20 amino acids. The V gene end was trimmed by 3 bases and the J gene end by 0 bases; junction bases not matched to a gene: 13. Germline CDR1 and CDR2: SGDLS and YYNGEE. CDR3 in amino acids: CASSAPATSGGALSTDTQYF. For the CDR3, the DNA is TGTGCCAGCAGCGCTCCCGCAACTAGCGGGGGGGCCTTAAGCACAGATACGCAGTATTTT.